The clone carrying this TCR beta chain was found many times. The antigen is unknown. The data were taken from a study of Graves' ophthalmopathy and Graves' hyperthyroidism. Regarding the study as a whole: The model predicted ophthalmopathy progression with about 69% sensitivity and around 72% specificity. Among thyroid clonotypes expanded above 0.001 frequency, most also appeared in blood.

The CDR3 loop spans 15 amino acids. Germline values: CDR1 SEHNR, CDR2 FQNEAQ (reference sequence). V lost 1 base and J 4 bases, leaving 13 bases between the germline ends. Patients were diagnosed from clinical symptoms, serum thyroxine, TRAb, thyroid ultrasound and orbital computed tomography. A volume of over 9 ml of fresh peripheral blood supplied the PBMCs. RNA transcripts were the template, and TCR beta CDR3 regions were amplified from them. The library came from an HTBI-primed first-round RT-PCR and a second-round multiplex PCR. TCRdb passed the multiplex PCR reads through MiXCR, listing each CDR3 protein once. This sample has about 740,000 distinct CDR3 sequences, with around 40% found just once.

J is TRBJ1-2 and V is TRBV7-9, with D possibly matching TRBD1 (5 bases). This clonotype originated in an adult man with Graves' ophthalmopathy. The sequenced sample consisted of peripheral blood. In nucleotides, the CDR3 is TGTGCCAGCAGCTTAGGGGCGGCGGACATCTATGGCTACACCTTC. Translating it yields CASSLGAADIYGYTF.